These 8 T cell receptor beta chains were sequenced from one sample in a study of CD8 T cells in ankylosing spondylitis. TCRdb reanalysed the 5' RACE reads using MiXCR and keeps one entry per CDR3 protein. The sample gives some 290,000 distinct CDR3 sequences, 20% of which show up once; 7.5% to 9.5% is in the top ten. Sequencing was performed on blood, either unsorted or a sorted T cell fraction (not recorded which). These TCRs come from a male donor with ankylosing spondylitis or in good health (not recorded which).

The chain joins TRBV5-1 to TRBJ2-5, with D tentatively TRBD2 (5 bases). Germline-derived CDR1 and CDR2 are SGHRS and YFSETQ. The CDR3 runs 17 residues. V lost 4 bases to trimming and J lost 5 bases, with 24 bases between them. This CDR3 reads CASSPGWRILGSETQYF. For the CDR3, the DNA is TGCGCCAGCAGCCCGGGGTGGAGGATCCTAGGCTCGGAGACCCAGTACTTC.

This clonotype was counted between two and nine times. V gene TRBV5-1 combines with J gene TRBJ2-2; TRBD2 matches 9 bases. Germline CDR1 is SGHRS and CDR2 is YFSETQ. The CDR3 consists of 14 residues. V was clipped by 4 bases and J by 9 bases; unmatched bases: 7. CDR3 bases: TGCGCCAGCAGCACGAGACTAGCGGAGAGGGAGCTGTTTTTT. This sequence encodes CASSTRLAERELFF.

This clonotype was detected only a few times. This chain uses TRBV24-1 with TRBJ2-1; D remains unclear. The V and J ends lost 5 bases and 15 bases respectively, with 4 bases between them. CDR1 and CDR2 (germline): KGHDR, SFDVKD. CDR3 length equals 8 residues. CDR3 bases: TGTGCCACCAGTGTACCGTTCTTC. This encodes CATSVPFF.

The chain employs TRBV20-1 and TRBJ2-2, with 7 bases that match TRBD2. CDR3 size: 16 residues. Germline loops: CDR1 DFQATT, CDR2 SNEGSKA (reference sequence). The V gene end was trimmed by 1 base and the J gene end by 5 bases; junction bases not matched to a gene: 10. The chain's CDR3 is CSARVTPLGGTGELFF. In nucleotides, the CDR3 is TGCAGTGCTAGAGTTACCCCTTTGGGGGGGACCGGGGAGCTGTTTTTT.

This clonotype was seen ten or more times. The genes are TRBV7-7 and TRBJ2-3, with 11 bases that match TRBD2. This CDR3 spans 14 amino acids. The germline V gene has CDR1 SSHAT and CDR2 FNYEAQ (reference sequence). Trimming at V came to 5 bases and at J to 7 bases, leaving 5 bases not matched to a gene. In DNA, the CDR3 is TGTGCCAGCAGCCCAACTAGCGGGGGTAATACGCAGTATTTT. It codes for CASSPTSGGNTQYF.

The V and J genes are TRBV20-1 and TRBJ2-7, with a tentative D call TRBD1 (6 bases). Germline V gives CDR1 DFQATT, CDR2 SNEGSKA (reference sequence). Trimming took off 1 base at V and 2 bases at J, with 12 bases between the two ends. The CDR3 runs 14 residues. As DNA, the CDR3 is TGCAGTGCTAGAGCCCGACAGGACACCTACGAGCAGTACGTC. Translation gives CSARARQDTYEQYV.

This chain links TRBV6-1 with TRBJ1-1; a weak D match, TRBD1 (6 bases). The CDR3 sequence is 14 residues long. Germline CDR1 is MNHNS and CDR2 is SASEGT. V lost 5 bases and J lost 1, with 11 bases in between. CDR3 region: CASSKQGGNTEAFF. The CDR3 DNA sequence: TGTGCCAGCAGTAAACAGGGAGGGAACACTGAAGCTTTCTTT.

This clonotype was detected many times. The chain employs TRBV5-1 and TRBJ2-1; D uncertain. The germline V gene has CDR1 SGHRS and CDR2 YFSETQ. Trimming removed 5 bases from V and 5 bases from J, with 14 bases in between. CDR3 length: 14 amino acids. Here the CDR3 reads CASRIGTANNEQFF. The CDR3 DNA follows: TGCGCCAGCAGAATCGGCACGGCCAACAATGAGCAGTTCTTC. Full variable domain (missing parts from reference TRBV5-1 and TRBJ2-1): KAGVTQTPRYLIKTRGQQVTLSCSPISGHRSVSWYQQTPGQGLQFLFEYFSETQRNKGNFPGRFSGRQFSNSRSEMNVSTLELGDSALYLCASRIGTANNEQFFGPGTRLTVL.